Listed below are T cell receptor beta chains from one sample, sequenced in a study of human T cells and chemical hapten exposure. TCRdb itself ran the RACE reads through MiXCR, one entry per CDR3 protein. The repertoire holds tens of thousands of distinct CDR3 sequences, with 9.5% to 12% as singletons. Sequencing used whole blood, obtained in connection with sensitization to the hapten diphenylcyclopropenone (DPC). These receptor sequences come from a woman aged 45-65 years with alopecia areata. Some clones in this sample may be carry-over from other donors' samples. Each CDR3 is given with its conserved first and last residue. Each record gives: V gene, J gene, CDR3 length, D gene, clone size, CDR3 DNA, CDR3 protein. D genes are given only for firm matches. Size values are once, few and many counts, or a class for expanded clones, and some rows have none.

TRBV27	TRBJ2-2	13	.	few	TGTGCCAGCAGTCCGCGGACTGTCGGGGAGCTGTTTTTT	CASSPRTVGELFF
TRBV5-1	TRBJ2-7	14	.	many	TGCGCCAGCAGCTTAGGAGGGGGTTCCTACGAGCAGTACTTC	CASSLGGGSYEQYF
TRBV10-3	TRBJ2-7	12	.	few	TGTGCCAGCCGCGGGATCTCCTACGAGCAGTACTTC	CASRGISYEQYF
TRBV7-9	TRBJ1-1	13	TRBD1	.	TGTGCCAGCAGCTTTACAGGGGCCACTGAAGCTTTCTTT	CASSFTGATEAFF
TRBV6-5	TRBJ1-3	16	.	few	TGTGCCAGCAGTCCTGCCGGGGTGAGCTCTGGAAACACCATATATTTT	CASSPAGVSSGNTIYF
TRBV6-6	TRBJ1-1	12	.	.	TGTGCCAGCTGGGGAGGACGGCTAGAAGCTTTCTTT	CASWGGRLEAFF
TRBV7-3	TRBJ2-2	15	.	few	TGTGCCAGCAGGCGTTCAACAGGGTCCACCGGGGAGCTGTTTTTT	CASRRSTGSTGELFF
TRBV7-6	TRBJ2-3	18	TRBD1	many	TGTGCCAGCAGCTTAGGAGGGACAGGGCTAGCGGGCACAGATACGCAGTATTTT	CASSLGGTGLAGTDTQYF
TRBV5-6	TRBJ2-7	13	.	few	TGTGCCAGCAGCTTGGGCAGGGGTAACGAGCAGTACTTC	CASSLGRGNEQYF
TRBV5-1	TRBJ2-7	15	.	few	TGCGCCAGCAGCATGGTTGGCGGTTCCTCCTACGAGCAGTACTTC	CASSMVGGSSYEQYF
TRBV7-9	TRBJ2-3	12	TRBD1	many	TGTGCCAGCAGCGAGGGACAGAGTTGGCAGTATTTT	CASSEGQSWQYF
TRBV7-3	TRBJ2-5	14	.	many	TGTGCCAGCAGCTTATCGGGACACCAAGAGACCCAGTACTTC	CASSLSGHQETQYF
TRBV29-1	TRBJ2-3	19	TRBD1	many	TGCAGCGTTTACCGGGACAGGGGCCAAACACCAACCCCTTTAGATACGCAGTATTTT	CSVYRDRGQTPTPLDTQYF
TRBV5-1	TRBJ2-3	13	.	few	TGCGCCAGCAGCTTGGCCGCTGGAGATACGCAGTATTTT	CASSLAAGDTQYF
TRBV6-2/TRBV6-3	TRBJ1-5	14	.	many	TGTGCCAGCAACGAGTGGGTTTCGGGACAGCCCCAGCATTTT	CASNEWVSGQPQHF
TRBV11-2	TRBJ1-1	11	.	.	TGTGCCAGCAGCTTAGCCGTCGAAGCTTTCTTT	CASSLAVEAFF
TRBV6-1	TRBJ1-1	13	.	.	TGTGCCAGCCACCCATGGGGCCTTCATGAAGCTTTCTTT	CASHPWGLHEAFF
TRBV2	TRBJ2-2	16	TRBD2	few	TGTGCCAGCAGGCAGGGACTAGCGGGAGTCACCGGGGAGCTGTTTTTT	CASRQGLAGVTGELFF
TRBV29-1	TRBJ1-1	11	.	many	TGCAGCGTTGCGCCCGGCGCTGAAGCTTTCTTT	CSVAPGAEAFF
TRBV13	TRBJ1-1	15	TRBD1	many	TGTGCCAGCAGCTTAGGGGGACAGGGGAGGACTGAAGCTTTCTTT	CASSLGGQGRTEAFF
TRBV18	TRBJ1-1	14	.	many	TGTGCCAGCTCATTAAGGAGCAGGAACACTGAAGCTTTCTTT	CASSLRSRNTEAFF
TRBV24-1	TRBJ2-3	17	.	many	TGTGCCACCAGTGATTTCGGCAGCTTAGGTGTGCGAGATACGCAGTATTTT	CATSDFGSLGVRDTQYF
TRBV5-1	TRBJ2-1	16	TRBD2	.	TGCGCCAGCAGCTTGGAGCTAGCGGGAGCCGGCAATGAGCAGTTCTTC	CASSLELAGAGNEQFF
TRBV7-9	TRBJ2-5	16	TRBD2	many	TGTGCCAGCAGCCGCAGGACTAGCGGGAACCAAGAGACCCAGTACTTC	CASSRRTSGNQETQYF
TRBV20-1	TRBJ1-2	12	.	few	TGCAGTGCGGAGGGCACCTACTATGGCTACACCTTC	CSAEGTYYGYTF
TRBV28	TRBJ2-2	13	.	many	TGTGCCAGCTGGCACAGATCCACCGGGGAGCTGTTTTTT	CASWHRSTGELFF
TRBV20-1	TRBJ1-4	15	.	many	TGCAGTGCCAGCAGGGGACCAGCAACTAATGAAAAACTGTTTTTT	CSASRGPATNEKLFF
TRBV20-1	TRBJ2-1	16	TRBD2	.	TGCAGTGCTCTCGGGCTAGCGGGAGGGTTTTACAATGAGCAGTTCTTC	CSALGLAGGFYNEQFF
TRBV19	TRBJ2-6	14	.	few	TGTGCCGCTAGACGTAGCTCTGGGGCCAACGTCCTGACTTTC	CAARRSSGANVLTF
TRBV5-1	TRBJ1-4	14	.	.	TGCGCCAGCAGCTTGGGGGGGCAAGGAGAAAAACTGTTTTTT	CASSLGGQGEKLFF
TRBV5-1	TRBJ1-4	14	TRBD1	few	TGCGCCAGCAGTGAGGGACAGTCGATTGAAAAACTGTTTTTT	CASSEGQSIEKLFF
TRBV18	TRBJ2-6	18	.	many	TGTGCCAGCTCACCAGTGGTTCCGGTTTCCGCTGGGGCCAACGTCCTGACTTTC	CASSPVVPVSAGANVLTF
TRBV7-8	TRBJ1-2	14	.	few	TGTGCCAGCAGCTTAGTTAAGGAGAACTATGGCTACACCTTC	CASSLVKENYGYTF
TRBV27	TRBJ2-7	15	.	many	TGTGCCAGCAGTAGTAGCGCGTTACTTTCCTACGAGCAGTACTTC	CASSSSALLSYEQYF
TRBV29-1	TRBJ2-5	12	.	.	TGCAGCGTTGCATTGGGGGGAGAGACCCAGTACTTC	CSVALGGETQYF
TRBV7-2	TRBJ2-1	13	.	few	TGTGCCAGCAGCTTGAACCCTTCTAATGAGCAGTTCTTC	CASSLNPSNEQFF
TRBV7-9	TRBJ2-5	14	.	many	TGTGCCAGCAGCTTAACCGGGATTGGAGAGACCCAGTACTTC	CASSLTGIGETQYF
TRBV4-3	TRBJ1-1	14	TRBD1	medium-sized	TGCGCCAGCAGGCAGTTGACAGGGGATACTGAAGCTTTCTTT	CASRQLTGDTEAFF
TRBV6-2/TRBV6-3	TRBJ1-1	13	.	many	TGTGCCAGCAGGCCCAATTGGAACACTGAAGCTTTCTTT	CASRPNWNTEAFF
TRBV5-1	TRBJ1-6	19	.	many	TGCGCCAGCAGCCCTTCGCCCGGGACAACGCATTTGTTCTATCCGGCCCTCCACTTT	CASSPSPGTTHLFYPALHF
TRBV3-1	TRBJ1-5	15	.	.	TGTGCCAGCAGCCAAGGGGCAGATAGCAATCAGCCCCAGCATTTT	CASSQGADSNQPQHF
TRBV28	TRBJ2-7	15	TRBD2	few	TGTGCCAGCAGTCCCCTAAAAGCGGGATTGGACGAGCAGTACTTC	CASSPLKAGLDEQYF
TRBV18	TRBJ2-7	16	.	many	TGTGCCAGCTCACCGAAGGGAGGAATGGTATCCTACGAGCAGTACTTC	CASSPKGGMVSYEQYF
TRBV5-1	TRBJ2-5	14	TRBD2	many	TGCGCCAGCAACCCTGGACTAGCGTTGGAGACCCAGTACTTC	CASNPGLALETQYF
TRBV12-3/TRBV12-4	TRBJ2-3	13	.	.	TGTGCCAGCAGTGGCAGGAGGACAGATACGCAGTATTTT	CASSGRRTDTQYF
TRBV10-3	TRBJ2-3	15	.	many	TGTGCCATCAGTGAGGCGGGACCCCGCGCAGATACGCAGTATTTT	CAISEAGPRADTQYF
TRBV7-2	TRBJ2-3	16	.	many	TGTGCCAGCAGCTTAACTAGCTCTCTCAGCACAGATACGCAGTATTTT	CASSLTSSLSTDTQYF
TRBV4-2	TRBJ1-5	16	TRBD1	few	TGTGCCAGCAGCCAAGAAGGGACAGGGGGCAATCAGCCCCAGCATTTT	CASSQEGTGGNQPQHF
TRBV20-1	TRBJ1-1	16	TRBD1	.	TGCAGTGCTAGTGAGCAGGGGGGTTCGGCGAACACTGAAGCTTTCTTT	CSASEQGGSANTEAFF
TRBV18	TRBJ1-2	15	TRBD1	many	TGTGCCAGCTCACCACAGGGGGCTGATAACTATGGCTACACCTTC	CASSPQGADNYGYTF
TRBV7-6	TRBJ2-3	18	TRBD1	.	TGTGCCAGCAGCTTGCGACAGGGGGCATTCCGAGGTGCAGATACGCAGTATTTT	CASSLRQGAFRGADTQYF
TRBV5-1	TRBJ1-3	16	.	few	TGCGCCAGCAGCTTGGGACTGAGCAGCTCTGGAAACACCATATATTTT	CASSLGLSSSGNTIYF
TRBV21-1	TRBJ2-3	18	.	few	TGTGCCAGCAGCAAATCCGGGGCTAGCGGGGCCTCCACAGATACGCAGTATTTT	CASSKSGASGASTDTQYF
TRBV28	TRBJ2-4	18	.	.	TGTGCCAGCAGTTTATGGGGGCAGGGACCCTCAAACAAAAACATTCAGTACTTC	CASSLWGQGPSNKNIQYF
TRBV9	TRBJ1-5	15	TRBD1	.	TGTGACCTACCCTCGACAGGGATGGGCAATCAGCCCCAGCATTTT	CDLPSTGMGNQPQHF